Each of the 26 T cell receptor beta chains below was sequenced from the same sample in a study of identical twins. TCRdb re-analysed the 5' RACE reads in MiXCR, keeping a single row per CDR3 protein. The table has fewer than 350,000 distinct CDR3 sequences, about 8.3% seen once; the top ten hold around 2.1%. The data were also submitted as part of a second study, on yellow fever vaccine responses in identical twins.

The sequenced material came from memory (CD45RO+) T cells sorted from blood. Receptors were obtained from a woman between 18 and 30 years old in good health.

This clonotype appeared a few times. The rearrangement joins TRBV7-2 to TRBJ2-7, with a weak D call TRBD2 (6 bases). The ends were cut back, 5 bases at V and 3 bases at J, with 14 bases in the middle. This CDR3 contains 14 residues. Looked up from germline, CDR1 is SGHTA and CDR2 is FQGNSA. CDR3 in amino acids: CASSLSGTLYEQYF. CDR3 in DNA: TGTGCCAGCAGCCTGTCCGGGACTCTCTACGAGCAGTACTTC.

Details on this clonotype: Relative to the germline gene, one junction end is altered; a read error may explain this. This chain uses TRBV6-4 with TRBJ1-2, with 10 nucleotides matching TRBD1. Germline V lookup: CDR1 MRHNA, CDR2 SNTAGT. There are 14 residues in the CDR3. The DNA of the CDR3 is TGTGCCACCAGTGACCCGACAGGGGGCGATGGCTACACCTTC. Its translation: CATSDPTGGDGYTF.

J is TRBJ1-5 and V is TRBV28; tentatively, D is TRBD1 (5 bases). Trimming stripped 3 bases from V and 5 bases from J, with 17 bases between. The germline V gene has CDR1 MDHEN and CDR2 SYDVKM. CDR3 length: 16 residues. The CDR3 sequence: CASSLPGWGGDQPQHF. The DNA of the CDR3 is TGTGCCAGCAGTTTGCCCGGATGGGGGGGAGATCAGCCCCAGCATTTT.

This clonotype was picked up a small number of times. The rearrangement joins TRBV7-9 to TRBJ2-2, with D hard to call. In germline, CDR1 is SEHNR, CDR2 FQNEAQ (reference sequence). CDR3 length: 14 residues. V lost 1 base and J 4 bases, leaving 7 bases between the germline ends. The CDR3 DNA reads TGTGCCAGCAGCTTAGGCGGAACCACCGGGGAGCTGTTTTTT. As protein: CASSLGGTTGELFF.

This clonotype appeared many times. The rearrangement uses TRBV20-1 and TRBJ2-1; possibly TRBD1 or TRBD2 for D (5 bases each). With 0 bases removed from V and 9 bases from J, the gap between germline ends came to 9 bases. Germline assignment: CDR1 DFQATT and CDR2 SNEGSKA (reference sequence). The CDR3 is 12 residues long. CDR3 amino acids: CSARERGREQFF. The CDR3 coding sequence is TGCAGTGCTAGAGAGAGGGGTCGTGAGCAGTTCTTC.

In this sample, this clonotype turned up a few times. V usage is TRBV20-1 and J usage is TRBJ2-7; 11 bases map to TRBD2. This CDR3 spans 15 amino acids. CDR1 and CDR2 from the germline V gene are DFQATT and SNEGSKA (reference sequence). V lost 0 bases to trimming and J lost 2 bases; unmatched junction nucleotides: 3. CDR3 in DNA: TGCAGTGCTAGAGATCCGGGACTAGCGGCCTACGAGCAGTACTTC. Its translation: CSARDPGLAAYEQYF.

This clonotype has more than one count but fewer than ten. The rearrangement uses TRBV11-2 and TRBJ1-2; TRBD1 might be the D (5 bases). This CDR3 is 15 amino acids long. The germline V and J ends were trimmed by 2 bases and 0 bases, with 10 bases remaining between them. Germline values: CDR1 SGHAT, CDR2 FQNNGV. CDR3 nucleotide sequence: TGTGCCAGCAGCTTATCCGACAGAGCTAACTATGGCTACACCTTC. As protein: CASSLSDRANYGYTF.

This chain uses TRBV7-2 with TRBJ2-1, with 10 bases identical to TRBD2. The CDR3 consists of 17 residues. Trimming removed 2 bases from V and 2 bases from J; junction bases left unmatched: 6. Germline-derived CDR1 and CDR2 are SGHTA and FQGNSA. CDR3 sequence reads: CASSLKSGRGPYNEQFF. The CDR3 DNA reads as TGTGCCAGCAGCTTAAAAAGCGGGAGGGGCCCCTACAATGAGCAGTTCTTC.

This clonotype was detected many times. V and J are TRBV20-1 and TRBJ1-5, with a possible D match to TRBD1 (6 bases). Deletions cut 3 bases from V and 4 bases from J, with 10 bases between. The CDR3 consists of 13 residues. CDR1 is DFQATT, CDR2 SNEGSKA, per germline (reference sequence). The CDR3 DNA follows: TGCAGTGCTAGGAAACAGGGTAATCAGCCCCAGCATTTT. Protein product: CSARKQGNQPQHF.

There are a few counts of this clonotype. V usage is TRBV14 and J usage is TRBJ2-1; no firm D call. Germline lookup yields CDR1 SGHDN and CDR2 FVKESK. The CDR3 contains 17 residues. The V and J ends lost 0 bases and 0 bases respectively, with 12 bases between them. DNA of the CDR3: TGTGCCAGCAGCCAAGATCTCGGCTGGAGCTCCTACAATGAGCAGTTCTTC. Encoded protein: CASSQDLGWSSYNEQFF.

This clonotype was recorded many times. The gene calls are TRBV6-5 and TRBJ2-7, with 7 bases that match TRBD2. The CDR3 is made up of 17 amino acids. Germline trimming cut 0 bases from V and 5 bases from J; bases unmatched to any gene: 13. Germline-derived CDR1 and CDR2 are MNHEY and SVGAGI. CDR3 residues: CASSYSGWAGATHEQYF. The CDR3 DNA sequence: TGTGCCAGCAGTTACTCGGGGTGGGCGGGAGCAACCCACGAGCAGTACTTC.

The chain is built from TRBV29-1 and TRBJ2-3, with 7 bases identical to TRBD1. This CDR3 has 15 residues. Germline assignment: CDR1 SQVTM and CDR2 ANQGSEA. Trimming at V came to 6 bases and at J to 4 bases, leaving 13 bases not matched to a gene. As DNA, the CDR3 is TGCAGCGTCGATAGGGCCAGGGACAGACCAGATACGCAGTATTTT. Translated: CSVDRARDRPDTQYF.

This clonotype was counted many times. The CDR3: CASSITGGSYNEQFF. The CDR3 DNA reads as TGTGCCAGCAGTATCACAGGTGGCTCCTACAATGAGCAGTTCTTC. This sequence joins TRBV12-3 or TRBV12-4 and TRBJ2-1, with D possibly TRBD1 on 5 matching bases. Between the trimmed V and J ends, which lost 5 bases and 0 bases, there was a span of 11 bases. CDR3 size: 15 residues.

This clonotype appeared a few times. V and J are TRBV29-1 and TRBJ2-3, with a tentative D call TRBD2 (5 bases). CDR1 is SQVTM and CDR2 is ANQGSEA in the germline V gene. V gave up 3 bases and J gave up 4 bases, with 20 bases separating them. The CDR3 extends over 16 amino acids. The CDR3: CSVEGVTLLGADTQYF. CDR3 nucleotide sequence: TGCAGCGTTGAGGGAGTCACACTGTTAGGCGCAGATACGCAGTATTTT.

This clonotype was counted ten times or more. The rearrangement joins TRBV3-1 to TRBJ2-7, with D perhaps given as TRBD1 or TRBD2 (5 bases each). The germline gives CDR1 LGHDT, CDR2 YNNKEL (reference sequence). With 6 bases removed from V and 7 bases from J, the gap between germline ends came to 16 bases. This CDR3 is built from 13 residues. In DNA, the CDR3 is TGTGCCAGCAGTTCGACTCCTTGGGGGGAGCAGTACGTC. It translates to CASSSTPWGEQYV.

This clonotype was recorded at least ten times. The chain couples TRBV7-9 to TRBJ2-5; TRBD2 matches 10 bases. CDR1 and CDR2 (germline): SEHNR, FQNEAQ (reference sequence). The CDR3 consists of 16 residues. The J segment lost 1 base and the V segment lost 6 bases, leaving 8 bases of the junction unmatched. This CDR3 reads CASRQTSGDSQETQYF. Here the CDR3 DNA reads TGTGCCAGCAGGCAAACTAGCGGGGACAGCCAAGAGACCCAGTACTTC.

The table lists this clonotype with many counts. CDR3 loop: CASSPGTKSGANVLTF. CDR3 coding DNA: TGTGCCAGCAGCCCCGGGACTAAATCTGGGGCCAACGTCCTGACTTTC. This chain connects TRBV27 to TRBJ2-6; 7 bases map to TRBD2. The ends lost 6 bases at V and 1 base at J; junction bases unmatched: 6. Germline V gene sequence: CDR1 MNHEY, CDR2 SMNVEV (reference sequence). The CDR3 sequence is 16 residues long. The variable domain in full, completed from reference TRBV27 and TRBJ2-6, reads EAQVTQNPRYLITVTGKKLTVTCSQNMNHEYMSWYRQDPGLGLRQIYYSMNVEVTDKGDVPEGYKVSRKEKRNFPLILESPSPNQTSLYFCASSPGTKSGANVLTFGAGSRLTVL.

This clonotype was counted only a few times. The chain joins TRBV2 to TRBJ2-5, with TRBD2 matching 9 bases. The CDR3 is made up of 17 amino acids. Germline CDR1 and CDR2: SNHLY and FYNNEI. The V gene end was trimmed by 0 bases and the J gene end by 2 bases; junction bases not matched to a gene: 7. Written as DNA, the CDR3 is TGTGCCAGCAGTGAAGCCGGGTTGACTAGCGGACAAGAGACCCAGTACTTC. The encoded protein is CASSEAGLTSGQETQYF.

The sample holds a few counts of this clonotype. A clone one base away is much larger, so this may be a read error. The rearrangement links TRBV12-3 or TRBV12-4 to TRBJ1-1; 7 nucleotides match TRBD1. The CDR3 spans 14 residues. This CDR3 reads CASSLRGQGTEVFF. CDR3 DNA sequence: TGTGCCAGCAGTTTGAGGGGGCAGGGCACTGAAGTTTTCTTT.

This clonotype was detected a few times. The V and J genes are TRBV27 and TRBJ2-5; D might be TRBD1 or TRBD2, each matching 6 bases. Deletions cut 2 bases from V and 4 bases from J, with 11 bases between. Germline lookup yields CDR1 MNHEY and CDR2 SMNVEV (reference sequence). The length of the CDR3 is 14 residues. The CDR3 region is CASSLIGGRETQYF. CDR3 DNA: TGTGCCAGCAGTTTAATTGGGGGGCGAGAGACCCAGTACTTC.

This clonotype was seen ten or more times. The V call is TRBV11-2, the J call TRBJ2-2, with a possible D match to TRBD2 (5 bases). Germline V CDR1 and CDR2: SGHAT, FQNNGV. The CDR3 totals 13 residues. The ends were cut back, 3 bases at V and 7 bases at J, with 9 bases in the middle. CDR3 sequence: CASSFVRDGELFF. Written as DNA, the CDR3 is TGTGCCAGCAGCTTTGTGAGGGACGGGGAGCTGTTTTTT.

This clonotype was recorded at least ten times. This sequence joins TRBV7-2 and TRBJ2-7; 9 bases agree with TRBD2. V dropped 1 base and J dropped 5; count of bases not matched to a gene: 3. Germline CDR1 SGHTA, CDR2 FQGNSA. This CDR3 contains 14 residues. Here the CDR3 DNA reads TGTGCCAGCAGCTTAGGACTAGCGGCTCACGAGCAGTACTTC. As protein: CASSLGLAAHEQYF.

This clonotype was counted a few times. V is TRBV2 and J is TRBJ1-4; 7 positions match TRBD1. In germline, CDR1 is SNHLY, CDR2 FYNNEI. After removal of 4 bases from V and 8 bases from J, the junction contained 7 bases not matched to a gene. This CDR3 has 14 residues. The CDR3, as DNA: TGTGCCAGCAGTGCGACAGGGTATGTCGAAAAACTGTTTTTT. Protein sequence: CASSATGYVEKLFF.

The chain links TRBV20-1 to TRBJ2-1; the D gene is possibly TRBD2 (6 bases). Germline loops: CDR1 DFQATT, CDR2 SNEGSKA (reference sequence). This CDR3 contains 15 residues. The V end lost 4 bases, the J end lost 0 bases, and 13 bases lay between the germline ends. The CDR3 reads CSANKGRGSYNEQFF. As DNA, the CDR3 is TGCAGTGCTAACAAGGGGCGGGGCTCCTACAATGAGCAGTTCTTC.

A few counts support this clonotype. The chain is built from TRBV7-2 and TRBJ1-4; D not resolved. Trimming left V 3 bases short and J 8 bases short, with 16 bases between. Germline CDR1 is SGHTA and CDR2 is FQGNSA. There are 15 residues in the CDR3. The CDR3 reads CASSLEAAIQEKLFF. The CDR3 DNA follows: TGTGCCAGCAGCTTGGAGGCCGCAATCCAGGAAAAACTGTTTTTT.

The sample holds a few counts of this clonotype. The gene calls are TRBV5-1 and TRBJ2-5; 8 bases match TRBD1. CDR3 length: 14 amino acids. Germline loops: CDR1 SGHRS, CDR2 YFSETQ. V trimming: 4 bases; J trimming: 3 bases; junction bases outside the gene matches: 5. The CDR3 reads CASSRSGGKETQYF. DNA of the CDR3: TGCGCCAGCAGCAGGTCAGGGGGCAAAGAGACCCAGTACTTC. The complete variable domain, with remaining parts taken from reference TRBV5-1 and TRBJ2-5, reads KAGVTQTPRYLIKTRGQQVTLSCSPISGHRSVSWYQQTPGQGLQFLFEYFSETQRNKGNFPGRFSGRQFSNSRSEMNVSTLELGDSALYLCASSRSGGKETQYFGPGTRLLVL.